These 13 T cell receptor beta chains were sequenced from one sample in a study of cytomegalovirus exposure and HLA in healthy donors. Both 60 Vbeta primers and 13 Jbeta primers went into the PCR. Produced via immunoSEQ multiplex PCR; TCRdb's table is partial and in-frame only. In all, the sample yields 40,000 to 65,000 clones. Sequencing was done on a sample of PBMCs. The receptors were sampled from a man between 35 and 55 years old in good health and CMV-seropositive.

The CDR3 DNA sequence: TGTGCCAGCAGCCCTAGCGGGAACCCCACAGATACGCAGTATTTT. This gives the protein CASSPSGNPTDTQYF. V is TRBV9 and J is TRBJ2-3, with 9 bases identical to TRBD2. The germline gives CDR1 SGDLS, CDR2 YYNGEE. Trimming cost V 4 bases and J 2 bases; bases outside gene matches: 5. This CDR3 spans 15 amino acids.

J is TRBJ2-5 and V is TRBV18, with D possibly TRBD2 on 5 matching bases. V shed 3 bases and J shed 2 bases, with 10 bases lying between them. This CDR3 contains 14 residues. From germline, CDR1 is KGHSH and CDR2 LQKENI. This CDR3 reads CASSPETGQETQYF. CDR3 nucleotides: TGTGCCAGCTCACCTGAGACGGGACAAGAGACCCAGTACTTC.

CDR3 bases: TGTGCCAGCAGCGTAGGATCCTCGACTAGCGGGACACAAAACATTCAGTACTTC. Its protein product is CASSVGSSTSGTQNIQYF. The V gene is TRBV9, the J gene TRBJ2-4; 11 bases map to TRBD2. Germline CDR1 reads SGDLS; CDR2 reads YYNGEE. The CDR3 spans 18 residues. The J segment lost 5 bases and the V segment lost 0 bases, leaving 10 bases of the junction unmatched.

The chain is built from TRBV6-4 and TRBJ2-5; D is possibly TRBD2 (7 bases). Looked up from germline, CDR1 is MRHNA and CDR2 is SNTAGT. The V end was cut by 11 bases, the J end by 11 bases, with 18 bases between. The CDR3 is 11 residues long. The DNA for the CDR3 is TGTGCCGAAAGAGGGGGGGTTGAGCAGTACTTC. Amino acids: CAERGGVEQYF.

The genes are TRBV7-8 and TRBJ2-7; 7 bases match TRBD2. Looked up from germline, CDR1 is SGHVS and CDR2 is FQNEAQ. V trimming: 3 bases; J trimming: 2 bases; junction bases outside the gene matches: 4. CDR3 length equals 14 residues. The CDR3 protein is CASSLGGATYEQYF. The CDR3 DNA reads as TGTGCCAGCAGCTTGGGAGGGGCCACCTACGAGCAGTACTTC. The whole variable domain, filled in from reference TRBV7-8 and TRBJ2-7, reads GAGVSQSPRYKVAKRGQDVALRCDPISGHVSLFWYQQALGQGPEFLTYFQNEAQLDKSGLPSDRFFAERPEGSVSTLKIQRTQQEDSAVYLCASSLGGATYEQYFGPGTRLTVT.

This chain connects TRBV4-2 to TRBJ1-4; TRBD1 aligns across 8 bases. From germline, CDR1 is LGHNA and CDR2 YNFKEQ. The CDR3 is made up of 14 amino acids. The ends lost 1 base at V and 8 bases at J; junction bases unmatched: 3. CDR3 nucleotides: TGTGCCAGCAGCCAAGCACAGGGGGGGGAAAAACTGTTTTTT. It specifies CASSQAQGGEKLFF.

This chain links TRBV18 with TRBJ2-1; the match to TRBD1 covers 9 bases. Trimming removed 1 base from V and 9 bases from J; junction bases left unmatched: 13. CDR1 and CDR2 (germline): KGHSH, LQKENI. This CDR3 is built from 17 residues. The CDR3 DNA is TGTGCCAGCTCACCACTATATACCGGACAGGGACAGGGTGAGCAGTTCTTC. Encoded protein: CASSPLYTGQGQGEQFF.

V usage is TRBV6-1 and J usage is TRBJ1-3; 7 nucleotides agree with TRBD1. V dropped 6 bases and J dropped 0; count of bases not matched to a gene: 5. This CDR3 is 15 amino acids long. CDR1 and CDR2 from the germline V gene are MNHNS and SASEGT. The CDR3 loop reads CASRGTDSSGNTIYF. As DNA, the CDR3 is TGTGCCAGCAGGGGGACAGATAGCTCTGGAAACACCATATATTTT.

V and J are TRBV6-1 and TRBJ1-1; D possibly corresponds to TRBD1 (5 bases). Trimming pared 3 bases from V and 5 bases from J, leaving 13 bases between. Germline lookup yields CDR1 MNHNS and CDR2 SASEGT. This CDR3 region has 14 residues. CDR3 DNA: TGTGCCAGCAGTGATGAAGGGGAAGTTACTGAAGCTTTCTTT. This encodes CASSDEGEVTEAFF.

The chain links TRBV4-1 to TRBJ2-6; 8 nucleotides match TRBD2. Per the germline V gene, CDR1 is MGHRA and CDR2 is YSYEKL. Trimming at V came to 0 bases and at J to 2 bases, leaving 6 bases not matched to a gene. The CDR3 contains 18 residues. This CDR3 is CASSQDSGGVAGANVLTF. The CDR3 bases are TGCGCCAGCAGCCAAGATTCGGGAGGGGTCGCTGGGGCCAACGTCCTGACTTTC.

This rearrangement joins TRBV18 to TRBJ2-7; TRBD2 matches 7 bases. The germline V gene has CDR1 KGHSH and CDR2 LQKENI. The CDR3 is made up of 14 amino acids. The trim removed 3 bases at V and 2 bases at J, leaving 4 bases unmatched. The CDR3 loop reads CASSPTAGPYEQYF. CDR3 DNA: TGTGCCAGCTCACCCACAGCGGGACCCTACGAGCAGTACTTC.

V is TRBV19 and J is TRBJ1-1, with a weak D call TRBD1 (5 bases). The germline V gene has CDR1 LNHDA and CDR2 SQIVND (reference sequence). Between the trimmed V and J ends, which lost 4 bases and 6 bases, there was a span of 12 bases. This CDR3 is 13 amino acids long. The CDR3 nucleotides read TGTGCCAGTAGTACCATACAGGTGTCTGAAGCTTTCTTT. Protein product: CASSTIQVSEAFF.

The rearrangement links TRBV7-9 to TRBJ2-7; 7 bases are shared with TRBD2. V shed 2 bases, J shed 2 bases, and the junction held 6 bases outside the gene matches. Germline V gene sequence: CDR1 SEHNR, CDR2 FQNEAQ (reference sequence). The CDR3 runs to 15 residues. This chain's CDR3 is CASSLLGGTTYEQYF. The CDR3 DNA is TGTGCCAGCAGCTTACTGGGCGGGACTACCTACGAGCAGTACTTC.